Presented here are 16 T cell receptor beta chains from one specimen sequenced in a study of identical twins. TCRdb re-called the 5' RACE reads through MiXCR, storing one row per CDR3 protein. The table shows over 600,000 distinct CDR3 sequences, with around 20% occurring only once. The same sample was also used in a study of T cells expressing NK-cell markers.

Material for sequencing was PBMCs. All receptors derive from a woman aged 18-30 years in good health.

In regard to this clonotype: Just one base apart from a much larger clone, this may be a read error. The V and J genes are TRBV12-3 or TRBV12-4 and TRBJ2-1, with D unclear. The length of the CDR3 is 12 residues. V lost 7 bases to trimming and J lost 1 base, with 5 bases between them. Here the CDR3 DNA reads TGTGCCAGCATGCGGTCCTACAATGAGCAGTTCTTC. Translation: CASMRSYNEQFF.

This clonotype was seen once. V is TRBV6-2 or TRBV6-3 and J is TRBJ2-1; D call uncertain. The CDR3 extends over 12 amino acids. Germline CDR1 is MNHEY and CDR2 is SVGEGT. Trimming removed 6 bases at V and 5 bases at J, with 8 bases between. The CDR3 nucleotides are TGTGCCAGCAGACTCCTAGACAATGAGCAGTTCTTC. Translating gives CASRLLDNEQFF.

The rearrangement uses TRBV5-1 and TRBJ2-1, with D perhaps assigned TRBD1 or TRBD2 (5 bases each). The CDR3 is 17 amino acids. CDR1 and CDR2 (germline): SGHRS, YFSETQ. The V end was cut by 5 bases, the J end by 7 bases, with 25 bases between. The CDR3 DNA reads TGCGCCAGCAGGGAGACCCTCCAGCGGACACATCGGAATGAGCAGTTCTTC. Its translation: CASRETLQRTHRNEQFF.

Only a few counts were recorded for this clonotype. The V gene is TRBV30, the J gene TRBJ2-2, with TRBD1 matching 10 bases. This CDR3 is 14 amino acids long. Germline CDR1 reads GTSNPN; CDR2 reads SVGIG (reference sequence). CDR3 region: CAEKGTGDTGELFF. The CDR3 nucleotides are TGTGCAGAAAAGGGGACAGGGGACACCGGGGAGCTGTTTTTT.

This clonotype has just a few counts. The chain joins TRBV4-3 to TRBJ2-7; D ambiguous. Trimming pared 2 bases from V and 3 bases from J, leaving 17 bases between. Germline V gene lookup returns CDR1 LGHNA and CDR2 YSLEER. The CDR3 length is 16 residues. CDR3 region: CASSQSARAGSYEQYF. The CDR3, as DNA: TGCGCCAGCAGCCAATCGGCTCGGGCAGGAAGCTACGAGCAGTACTTC.

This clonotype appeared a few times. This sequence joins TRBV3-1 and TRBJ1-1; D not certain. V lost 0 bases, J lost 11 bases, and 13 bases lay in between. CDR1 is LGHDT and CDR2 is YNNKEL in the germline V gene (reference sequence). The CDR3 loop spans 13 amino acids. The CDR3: CASSQDWIGGAFF. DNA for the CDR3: TGTGCCAGCAGCCAAGATTGGATTGGCGGGGCTTTCTTT.

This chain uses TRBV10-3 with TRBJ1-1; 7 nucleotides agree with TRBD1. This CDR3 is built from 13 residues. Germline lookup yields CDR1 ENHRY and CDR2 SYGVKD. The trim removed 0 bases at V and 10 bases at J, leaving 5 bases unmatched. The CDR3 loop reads CAISESKAGGAFF. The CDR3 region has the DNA TGTGCCATCAGTGAGTCGAAAGCAGGGGGAGCTTTCTTT.

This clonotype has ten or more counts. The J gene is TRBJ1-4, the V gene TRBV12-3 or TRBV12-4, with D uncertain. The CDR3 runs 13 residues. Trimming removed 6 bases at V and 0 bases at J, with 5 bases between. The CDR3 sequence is CASRTATNEKLFF. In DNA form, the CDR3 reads TGTGCCAGCAGGACCGCAACTAATGAAAAACTGTTTTTT.

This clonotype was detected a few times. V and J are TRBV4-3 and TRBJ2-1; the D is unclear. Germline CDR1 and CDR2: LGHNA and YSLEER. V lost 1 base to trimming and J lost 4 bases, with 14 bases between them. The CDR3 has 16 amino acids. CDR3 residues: CASSQVWVSGYNEQFF. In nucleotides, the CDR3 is TGCGCCAGCAGCCAAGTCTGGGTTTCGGGTTACAATGAGCAGTTCTTC.

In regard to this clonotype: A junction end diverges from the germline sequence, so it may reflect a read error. CDR3 protein: CACSQVLRTLAGGPGDTQYF. CDR3 in DNA: TGCGCCTGCAGCCAAGTTCTACGGACCTTGGCGGGAGGGCCAGGAGATACGCAGTATTTT. The J gene is TRBJ2-3, the V gene TRBV4-3, with 9 bases that match TRBD2. Germline CDR1 reads LGHNA; CDR2 reads YSLEER. This CDR3 is built from 20 residues.

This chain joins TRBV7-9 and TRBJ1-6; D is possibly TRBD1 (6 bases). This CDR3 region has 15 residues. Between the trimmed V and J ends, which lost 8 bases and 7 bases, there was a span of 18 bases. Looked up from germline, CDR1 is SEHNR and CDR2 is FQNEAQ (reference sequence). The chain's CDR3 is CASLAPGHQNSPLHF. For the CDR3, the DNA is TGTGCCAGCCTAGCTCCGGGACATCAGAATTCACCCCTCCACTTT.

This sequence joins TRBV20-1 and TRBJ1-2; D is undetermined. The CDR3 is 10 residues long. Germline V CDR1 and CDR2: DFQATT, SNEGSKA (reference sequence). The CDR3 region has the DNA TGCAGCGCGGGGAGGTATGGCTACACCTTC. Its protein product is CSAGRYGYTF.

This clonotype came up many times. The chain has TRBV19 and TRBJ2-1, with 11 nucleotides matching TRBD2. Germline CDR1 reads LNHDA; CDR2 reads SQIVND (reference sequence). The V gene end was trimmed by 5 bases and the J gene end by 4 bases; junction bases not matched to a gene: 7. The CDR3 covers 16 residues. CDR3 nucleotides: TGTGCCAGTAGTCAGGGACTAGCGGACTATTACAATGAGCAGTTCTTC. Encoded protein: CASSQGLADYYNEQFF.

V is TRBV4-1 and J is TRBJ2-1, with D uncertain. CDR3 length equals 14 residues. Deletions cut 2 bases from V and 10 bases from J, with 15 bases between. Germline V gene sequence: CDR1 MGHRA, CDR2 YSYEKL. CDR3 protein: CASSQTSDPEEQFF. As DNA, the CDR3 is TGCGCCAGCAGCCAAACATCTGACCCGGAGGAGCAGTTCTTC.

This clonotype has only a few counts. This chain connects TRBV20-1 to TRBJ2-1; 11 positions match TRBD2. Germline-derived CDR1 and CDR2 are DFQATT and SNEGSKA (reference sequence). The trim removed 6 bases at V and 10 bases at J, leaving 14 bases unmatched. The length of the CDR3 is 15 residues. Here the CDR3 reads CSANPLAGGFREQFF. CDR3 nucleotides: TGCAGTGCAAACCCTCTAGCGGGAGGCTTTAGGGAGCAGTTCTTC.

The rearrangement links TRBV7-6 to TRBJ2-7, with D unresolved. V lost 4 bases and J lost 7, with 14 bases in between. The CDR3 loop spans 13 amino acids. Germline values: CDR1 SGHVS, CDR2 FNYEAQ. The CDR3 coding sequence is TGTGCCAGCAGCTCCCGGACGGTGAGTGAGCAGTACTTC. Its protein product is CASSSRTVSEQYF.